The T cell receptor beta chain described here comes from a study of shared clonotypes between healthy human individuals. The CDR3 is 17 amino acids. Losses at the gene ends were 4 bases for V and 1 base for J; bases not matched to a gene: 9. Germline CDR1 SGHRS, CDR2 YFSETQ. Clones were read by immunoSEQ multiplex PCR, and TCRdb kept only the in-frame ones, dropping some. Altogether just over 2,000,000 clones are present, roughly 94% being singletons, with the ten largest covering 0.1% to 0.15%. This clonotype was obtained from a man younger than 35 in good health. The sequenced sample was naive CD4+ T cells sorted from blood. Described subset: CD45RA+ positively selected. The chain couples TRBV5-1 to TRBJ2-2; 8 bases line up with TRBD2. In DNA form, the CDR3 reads TGCGCCAGCAGCCCGGGCTGGCTAGCGGGGAACACCGGGGAGCTGTTTTTT. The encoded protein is CASSPGWLAGNTGELFF.